Below, 29 T cell receptor beta chains from the same sample are listed, as sequenced in a study of blood T cells in healthy people across ages (dated by TCRdb to between 2014 and 2017). Library preparation employed 5' RACE. Sequencing instrument: Illumina HiSeq 2500. A second PCR of about 6 to 11 cycles was run with a J-beta primer mix and a sample-barcoded 5' primer. Through fastp at Q25 and MiXCR, TCRdb rebuilt clones from the public reads, retaining in-frame beta chains. When rows share a CDR3 protein, they turn into one entry using the most common DNA and genes. The sample profile shows roughly 1 million distinct CDR3 sequences; approximately 25% of them were found once. Clones ranked in the top ten supply around 0.75% of the sample. These data were also reused for a study on T cells of mothers and their children.

The sample taken for sequencing was blood. Receptors originate from a girl aged 2-10 years in good health.

The sample holds a few counts of this clonotype. This chain links TRBV7-9 with TRBJ2-1; 7 positions agree with TRBD2. The CDR3 consists of 15 residues. Germline-derived CDR1 and CDR2 are SEHNR and FQNEAQ (reference sequence). The V and J ends lost 5 bases and 8 bases, in that order; junction bases with no gene match: 12. The chain's CDR3 is CASSDGLAEIYEQFF. CDR3 DNA: TGTGCCAGCAGCGATGGTCTAGCGGAAATATATGAGCAGTTCTTC.

This clonotype has more than one count but fewer than ten. The chain joins TRBV20-1 to TRBJ2-1; 12 positions match TRBD2. Losses at the gene ends were 3 bases for V and 2 bases for J; bases not matched to a gene: 5. Per the germline V gene, CDR1 is DFQATT and CDR2 is SNEGSKA (reference sequence). This CDR3 contains 16 residues. The CDR3 DNA is TGCAGTGCTAGTGTCCCTAGCGGGAGGGCCTACAATGAGCAGTTCTTC. It encodes CSASVPSGRAYNEQFF.

This rearrangement joins TRBV28 to TRBJ2-3; D remains unclear. Germline CDR1 MDHEN, CDR2 SYDVKM. The length of the CDR3 is 14 residues. V was pared by 2 bases and J by 2 bases, with 8 bases between. CDR3 loop: CASSLDTYTDTQYF. Here the CDR3 DNA reads TGTGCCAGCAGTTTAGACACTTACACAGATACGCAGTATTTT.

This clonotype turned up a few times. The chain employs TRBV13 and TRBJ1-2; maybe TRBD1 (6 bases). The germline V gene encodes CDR1 PRHDT and CDR2 FYEKMQ (reference sequence). The CDR3 loop spans 15 amino acids. Trimming pared 7 bases from V and 6 bases from J, leaving 21 bases between. CDR3 nucleotides: TGTGCCAGCAAGAGACAGGAGGGTATTCGGGATGGCTACACCTTC. This codes for CASKRQEGIRDGYTF.

V is TRBV20-1 and J is TRBJ2-7; possibly TRBD1 for D (6 bases). The CDR3 has 15 amino acids. The germline CDR1 and CDR2 sequences are DFQATT and SNEGSKA (reference sequence). Trimming took 0 bases from V and 2 from J, leaving 14 bases between them. The CDR3 region is CSAREGGPKTYEQYF. The CDR3 nucleotides are TGCAGTGCTAGAGAAGGGGGACCGAAAACCTACGAGCAGTACTTC.

Only a few counts were recorded for this clonotype. The chain couples TRBV9 to TRBJ1-6, with D tentatively TRBD1 (5 bases). The germline V and J ends were trimmed by 5 bases and 7 bases, with 19 bases remaining between them. The germline V gene encodes CDR1 SGDLS and CDR2 YYNGEE. This CDR3 contains 16 residues. The DNA of the CDR3 is TGTGCCAGCAGTGAGGGGAGGGAGACTCAGAATTCACCCCTCCACTTT. Protein sequence: CASSEGRETQNSPLHF.

This chain uses TRBV11-2 with TRBJ2-3; a weak D match, TRBD2 (7 bases). This CDR3 has 13 amino acids. CDR1 and CDR2 (germline): SGHAT, FQNNGV. V was shortened by 1 base and J by 9 bases, with 11 bases between the two germline ends. CDR3 residues: CASSLVPGGTQYF. CDR3 sequence (DNA): TGTGCCAGCAGCTTAGTACCGGGGGGCACGCAGTATTTT.

V gene TRBV3-1 combines with J gene TRBJ1-1; possibly TRBD1 for D (5 bases). This CDR3 has 17 residues. Germline V CDR1 and CDR2: LGHDT, YNNKEL (reference sequence). Trimming stripped 1 base from V and 6 bases from J, with 21 bases between. As DNA, the CDR3 is TGTGCCAGCAGCCAAGTGCAGGGCCACGGGTTGGAGGCTGAAGCTTTCTTT. Translating it yields CASSQVQGHGLEAEAFF.

This clonotype was observed a handful of times. The CDR3 DNA follows: TGTGCCAGCAGAGCGGGCCTCTATAGCAATCAGCCCCAGCATTTT. As protein: CASRAGLYSNQPQHF. The rearrangement links TRBV6-5 to TRBJ1-5, with D hard to call. The CDR3 extends over 15 amino acids. Deletions cut 6 bases from V and 0 bases from J, with 12 bases between. CDR1 MNHEY and CDR2 SVGAGI come from the germline V gene.

The V and J genes are TRBV4-1 and TRBJ1-5, with no clear D. CDR3 size: 15 residues. Trimming left V 0 bases short and J 7 bases short, with 13 bases between. Germline lookup yields CDR1 MGHRA and CDR2 YSYEKL. The CDR3 loop is CASSQEDYSVQPQHF. The DNA for the CDR3 is TGCGCCAGCAGCCAAGAAGATTACTCCGTCCAGCCCCAGCATTTT.

The rearrangement joins TRBV14 to TRBJ1-3; TRBD1 might be the D (5 bases). The germline gives CDR1 SGHDN, CDR2 FVKESK. This CDR3 comprises 16 residues. V was cut by 2 bases and J by 5 bases, with 16 bases left in between. In DNA, the CDR3 is TGTGCCAGCAGCCAATCAGATCGGGGGAAGAGAAACACCATATATTTT. Translating gives CASSQSDRGKRNTIYF.

This clonotype was seen a few times. The chain joins TRBV18 to TRBJ2-6, with D maybe TRBD1 (6 bases). The CDR3 loop spans 17 amino acids. V was clipped by 6 bases and J by 1 base, with 16 bases between them. Per germline, CDR1 KGHSH and CDR2 LQKENI. In DNA, the CDR3 is TGTGCCAGCTCCCGGGACACCCAATTTTCTGGGGCCAACGTCCTGACTTTC. This codes for CASSRDTQFSGANVLTF.

This clonotype occurred a few times. The chain joins TRBV20-1 to TRBJ2-4; 11 nucleotides line up with TRBD2. The CDR3 runs to 15 residues. Germline CDR1 and CDR2: DFQATT and SNEGSKA (reference sequence). V shed 4 bases, J shed 3 bases, and the junction held 5 bases outside the gene matches. The CDR3: CSATLAGGRKNIQYF. The CDR3 DNA sequence: TGCAGTGCTACGCTAGCGGGAGGTCGCAAAAACATTCAGTACTTC.

This CDR3 is CASSTTRQGSQETQYF. As DNA, the CDR3 is TGTGCCAGCAGCACGACGAGACAGGGTTCTCAAGAGACCCAGTACTTC. The gene calls are TRBV5-6 and TRBJ2-5, with TRBD1 identical over 7 bases. CDR1 and CDR2 from the germline V gene are SGHDT and YYEEEE. There are 16 residues in the CDR3. J lost 2 bases, V lost 4 bases, and 11 bases had no gene match.

The chain combines TRBV20-1 with TRBJ2-5, with 7 nucleotides matching TRBD2. The assigned J gene may be wrong: the sequence end matches TRBJ2-7 better. CDR1 is DFQATT and CDR2 is SNEGSKA in the germline V gene (reference sequence). CDR3 length: 15 residues. CDR3 sequence reads: CSARYQAGNSYEQYF. The DNA for the CDR3 is TGCAGTGCTAGGTATCAAGCGGGAAACTCCTACGAGCAGTACTTC.

The CDR3 nucleotides read TGCAGTGCTAGCAAGGGCCCCTACGAGCAGTACTTC. Its translation is CSASKGPYEQYF. This chain links TRBV20-1 with TRBJ2-7; D call uncertain. This CDR3 spans 12 amino acids. Germline assignment: CDR1 DFQATT and CDR2 SNEGSKA (reference sequence). Trimming removed 3 bases from V and 2 bases from J, with 8 bases in between.

This chain connects TRBV12-3 or TRBV12-4 to TRBJ2-3, with D tentatively TRBD1 or TRBD2 (6 bases each). This CDR3 is 19 amino acids long. Trimming stripped 4 bases from V and 6 bases from J, with 29 bases between. The CDR3 sequence: CASSSSRGLNGGPPDTQYF. The CDR3 DNA is TGTGCCAGCAGTTCCTCTCGGGGGCTAAACGGAGGGCCTCCGGATACGCAGTATTTT.

CDR3 in DNA: TGTGCCACCAGCAGAGAGAGAGGGTTCGAGTTCTTC. Its translation is CATSRERGFEFF. This chain links TRBV15 with TRBJ2-1, with D possibly TRBD2 on 5 matching bases. V shed 0 bases and J shed 14 bases, with 11 bases lying between them. Germline V CDR1 and CDR2: LNHNV, YYDKDF (reference sequence). The CDR3 is 12 amino acids.

In this sample, this clonotype turned up a few times. The chain has TRBV20-1 and TRBJ1-1; weak D call: TRBD1 (5 bases). Germline V gene data show CDR1 as DFQATT and CDR2 as SNEGSKA (reference sequence). Trimming removed 0 bases from V and 7 bases from J, with 9 bases in between. This CDR3 is built from 12 residues. CDR3 DNA sequence: TGCAGTGCTAGAGAAGCAGGGTATGAAGCTTTCTTT. Protein product: CSAREAGYEAFF.

The V call is TRBV20-1, the J call TRBJ2-1, with TRBD2 as a possible D gene (5 bases). V lost 1 base and J 0 bases, leaving 16 bases between the germline ends. The germline V gene encodes CDR1 DFQATT and CDR2 SNEGSKA (reference sequence). The CDR3 is 17 amino acids. The CDR3 DNA is TGCAGTGCTAGAGTCGGAAGGACTGGGAGCTCCTACAATGAGCAGTTCTTC. Its translation is CSARVGRTGSSYNEQFF.

V gene TRBV12-3 or TRBV12-4 combines with J gene TRBJ2-3; 7 nucleotides line up with TRBD2. V lost 5 bases and J lost 3; bases outside the gene matches: 5. The CDR3 sequence is 14 residues long. The CDR3 spells CASSQSGATDTQYF. For the CDR3, the DNA is TGTGCCAGCAGTCAAAGCGGGGCGACAGATACGCAGTATTTT.

As concerns this clonotype: Compared with germline, one end of the junction differs, possibly owing to a read error. This sequence joins TRBV9 and TRBJ2-5; 11 bases fit TRBD1. The better agreement between TRBJ2-7 and the DNA end casts doubt on the J call. The germline V gene has CDR1 SGDLS and CDR2 YYNGEE. The CDR3 extends over 15 amino acids. The CDR3 is CASSFTGTGGVEQYF. CDR3 in DNA: TGTGCTAGCAGCTTCACCGGGACAGGGGGTGTCGAGCAGTACTTC.

The CDR3: CAISSLDEQYF. CDR3 coding DNA: TGTGCCATCAGTTCCCTGGACGAGCAGTACTTC. The chain recombines TRBV10-3 with TRBJ2-7; D is ambiguous. Germline V CDR1 and CDR2: ENHRY, SYGVKD. The germline V and J ends were trimmed by 5 bases and 5 bases, with 7 bases remaining between them. The CDR3 is 11 amino acids.

On this clonotype: Its ends do not fully match the called genes, so a read error is possible. This sequence joins TRBV7-9 and TRBJ2-7; D is perhaps TRBD2 (5 bases). Germline V gene data show CDR1 as SEHNR and CDR2 as FQNEAQ (reference sequence). The CDR3 is 12 amino acids. The CDR3 DNA is TGTGCCAGCAGCTCAGAGGAGGATACGGAGTTATTC. It encodes CASSSEEDTELF.

This chain connects TRBV29-1 to TRBJ2-7; D gene ambiguous. From germline, CDR1 is SQVTM and CDR2 ANQGSEA. The CDR3 has 13 residues. V was pared by 6 bases and J by 3 bases, with 15 bases between. The CDR3 loop reads CSVAWDSSYEQYF. CDR3 DNA sequence: TGCAGCGTAGCCTGGGATAGTAGCTACGAGCAGTACTTC.

The rearrangement links TRBV29-1 to TRBJ2-1, with D possibly matching TRBD2 (6 bases). The CDR3 loop spans 14 amino acids. Between the trimmed V and J ends, which lost 6 bases and 3 bases, there was a span of 15 bases. Looked up from germline, CDR1 is SQVTM and CDR2 is ANQGSEA. The DNA of the CDR3 is TGCAGCGTGGTCAGCGGGCAGATCTACAATGAGCAGTTCTTC. Amino acid sequence: CSVVSGQIYNEQFF.

V usage is TRBV6-2 or TRBV6-3 and J usage is TRBJ2-7; 9 bases are shared with TRBD2. The length of the CDR3 is 14 residues. Germline CDR1 and CDR2: MNHEY and SVGEGT. V lost 8 bases, J lost 2 bases, and 7 bases stayed unmatched. The CDR3 spells CASGTGTSTYEQYF. CDR3 sequence (DNA): TGTGCCAGCGGAACCGGGACTAGCACCTACGAGCAGTACTTC.

Only a few counts were recorded for this clonotype. The chain uses TRBV19 and TRBJ1-2, with TRBD1 matching 9 bases. The trim removed 10 bases at V and 7 bases at J, leaving 16 bases unmatched. Germline-derived CDR1 and CDR2 are LNHDA and SQIVND (reference sequence). The CDR3 totals 15 residues. The CDR3 reads CATYLPGQGAGGYTF. CDR3 sequence (DNA): TGTGCCACCTATCTCCCGGGACAGGGTGCGGGTGGCTACACCTTC.

The rearrangement uses TRBV4-3 and TRBJ1-6; D is possibly TRBD1 (6 bases). Germline assignment: CDR1 LGHNA and CDR2 YSLEER. The CDR3 runs to 20 residues. V dropped 1 base and J dropped 0 bases, with 19 bases sitting between them. The CDR3 is CASSQVPTGAGSSYNSPLHF. In nucleotides, the CDR3 is TGCGCCAGCAGCCAAGTCCCGACAGGTGCCGGGAGCTCCTATAATTCACCCCTCCACTTT.